This is a list of T cell receptor beta chains from one sample in a study of beta chain features in type 1 diabetes. Clones were sequenced by immunoSEQ multiplex PCR, and TCRdb holds only the in-frame ones, with some missing. The table lists about 740,000 clones, roughly 13% of them singletons. Input material: naive CD4+ T cells from blood. These receptors originate from a man between 18 and 29 years old with type 1 diabetes. Each CDR3 is given with its conserved first and last residue. A D gene is named only where the DNA matches it firmly. Expanded clones get a size class; other rows say once, few or many, or leave the size out.

D gene: .
J gene: TRBJ2-1
V gene: TRBV30
clone size: .
CDR3 protein: CAWSNRVF
CDR3 DNA: TGTGCCTGGAGTAACAGGGTCTTC

D gene: .
J gene: TRBJ2-4
V gene: TRBV7-9
clone size: many
CDR3 protein: CASSSEFSIQYF
CDR3 DNA: TGTGCCAGCAGCTCAGAATTCTCCATTCAGTACTTC

D gene: .
J gene: TRBJ2-3
V gene: TRBV19
clone size: .
CDR3 protein: CASSPRPDTQYF
CDR3 DNA: TGTGCCAGTAGCCCCCGACCAGATACGCAGTATTTT

D gene: .
J gene: TRBJ1-2
V gene: TRBV20-1
clone size: .
CDR3 protein: CSAPRGQGYTF
CDR3 DNA: TGCAGTGCCCCCCGGGGTCAAGGCTACACCTTC

D gene: .
J gene: TRBJ2-5
V gene: TRBV6-5
clone size: .
CDR3 protein: CASSYSTETQYF
CDR3 DNA: TGTGCCAGCAGTTACTCGACGGAGACCCAGTACTTC

D gene: TRBD1
J gene: TRBJ1-5
V gene: TRBV5-6
clone size: few
CDR3 protein: CASSEWAGGNQPQHF
CDR3 DNA: TGTGCCAGCAGCGAGTGGGCAGGGGGAAATCAGCCCCAGCATTTT

D gene: .
J gene: TRBJ2-7
V gene: TRBV7-6
clone size: .
CDR3 protein: CASSGTDRPYEQYF
CDR3 DNA: TGTGCCAGCAGCGGAACTGACAGGCCCTACGAGCAGTACTTC

D gene: TRBD1
J gene: TRBJ2-7
V gene: TRBV5-6
clone size: .
CDR3 protein: CASRGTISYEQYF
CDR3 DNA: TGTGCCTCCAGGGGGACAATCTCCTACGAGCAGTACTTC

D gene: .
J gene: TRBJ1-2
V gene: TRBV19
clone size: .
CDR3 protein: CASSIDLWDGYTF
CDR3 DNA: TGTGCCAGTAGTATAGATCTTTGGGATGGCTACACCTTC

D gene: .
J gene: TRBJ1-1
V gene: TRBV30
clone size: many
CDR3 protein: CAWSVQTEAFF
CDR3 DNA: TGTGCCTGGAGTGTACAGACTGAAGCTTTCTTT

D gene: .
J gene: TRBJ2-1
V gene: TRBV1
clone size: few
CDR3 protein: CTSSQLSSYNEQFF
CDR3 DNA: TGCACCAGCAGCCAGCTGAGCTCCTACAATGAGCAGTTCTTC

D gene: TRBD2
J gene: TRBJ2-1
V gene: TRBV7-9
clone size: few
CDR3 protein: CASRGTSGERSYNEQFF
CDR3 DNA: TGTGCCAGCAGGGGGACTAGCGGTGAACGCTCCTACAATGAGCAGTTCTTC

D gene: .
J gene: TRBJ2-1
V gene: TRBV30
clone size: .
CDR3 protein: CAWTASLVYNEQFF
CDR3 DNA: TGTGCCTGGACAGCAAGCCTCGTATACAATGAGCAGTTCTTC

D gene: .
J gene: TRBJ2-1
V gene: TRBV25-1
clone size: few
CDR3 protein: CASSEYGVRDEQFF
CDR3 DNA: TGTGCCAGCAGTGAATATGGAGTGAGGGATGAGCAGTTCTTC

D gene: .
J gene: TRBJ1-6
V gene: TRBV7-9
clone size: .
CDR3 protein: CASGRLASPLHF
CDR3 DNA: TGTGCCAGCGGCCGACTTGCCTCACCCCTCCACTTT

D gene: TRBD1
J gene: TRBJ2-7
V gene: TRBV7-9
clone size: few
CDR3 protein: CASSSGQRKEDEQYF
CDR3 DNA: TGTGCCAGCAGCTCGGGACAGCGCAAGGAGGACGAGCAGTACTTC

D gene: .
J gene: TRBJ2-7
V gene: TRBV30
clone size: .
CDR3 protein: CAWSVTSGSYEQYF
CDR3 DNA: TGTGCCTGGAGTGTAACCAGCGGCTCCTACGAGCAGTACTTC

D gene: .
J gene: TRBJ1-1
V gene: TRBV9
clone size: few
CDR3 protein: CASSVASAREVTEAFF
CDR3 DNA: TGTGCCAGCAGCGTAGCTTCAGCCAGAGAAGTCACTGAAGCTTTCTTT

D gene: .
J gene: TRBJ2-1
V gene: TRBV28
clone size: .
CDR3 protein: CASSSRVPLSYNEQFF
CDR3 DNA: TGTGCCAGCTCGTCGAGGGTACCCCTCTCCTACAATGAGCAGTTCTTC

D gene: .
J gene: TRBJ1-5
V gene: TRBV7-8
clone size: few
CDR3 protein: CASSLSGEGLSQPQHF
CDR3 DNA: TGTGCCAGCAGCTTATCCGGTGAGGGGTTGAGTCAGCCCCAGCATTTT

D gene: .
J gene: TRBJ2-5
V gene: TRBV15
clone size: .
CDR3 protein: CATSRDREETQYF
CDR3 DNA: TGTGCCACCAGCAGAGATAGAGAAGAGACCCAGTACTTC

D gene: .
J gene: TRBJ2-5
V gene: TRBV28
clone size: few
CDR3 protein: CASKVSIRETQYF
CDR3 DNA: TGTGCCAGCAAGGTCTCTATTAGGGAGACCCAGTACTTC

D gene: .
J gene: TRBJ2-1
V gene: TRBV9
clone size: .
CDR3 protein: CASSVGGSHNEQFF
CDR3 DNA: TGTGCCAGCAGCGTAGGGGGGTCCCACAATGAGCAGTTCTTC

D gene: .
J gene: TRBJ1-5
V gene: TRBV2
clone size: .
CDR3 protein: CASSARVGKSNQPQHF
CDR3 DNA: TGTGCCAGCAGTGCCCGGGTGGGGAAGAGCAATCAGCCCCAGCATTTT

D gene: .
J gene: TRBJ1-2
V gene: TRBV5-1
clone size: few
CDR3 protein: CASSLTGQDYGYTF
CDR3 DNA: TGCGCCAGCAGCTTGACAGGGCAGGACTATGGCTACACCTTC

D gene: .
J gene: TRBJ2-5
V gene: TRBV7-2
clone size: .
CDR3 protein: CASSLLRGHQETQYF
CDR3 DNA: TGTGCCAGCAGCTTATTACGGGGGCACCAAGAGACCCAGTACTTC

D gene: TRBD1
J gene: TRBJ1-1
V gene: TRBV30
clone size: .
CDR3 protein: CAWAPGTGGNTEAFF
CDR3 DNA: TGTGCCTGGGCCCCCGGGACAGGGGGCAACACTGAAGCTTTCTTT

D gene: .
J gene: TRBJ1-2
V gene: TRBV30
clone size: .
CDR3 protein: CAWSDRPMIPGYTF
CDR3 DNA: TGTGCCTGGAGTGACAGGCCCATGATTCCTGGCTACACCTTC